The rows below give T cell receptor beta chains drawn from one sample of a study of blood T cells in healthy people across ages. TCRdb re-called the 5' RACE reads through MiXCR, storing one row per CDR3 protein. Among fewer than 950,000 distinct CDR3 sequences, less than 70% were seen once, and the ten largest hold roughly 40%. The sample consisted of blood. Receptors originate from a man older than 75 in good health. The CDR3 runs from the conserved cysteine through the conserved F or W. A D gene is named only where the DNA matches it firmly. Clone sizes are given selectively: once, few, many, or a class where the clone is expanded.

>.|TRBV3-1|TRBJ2-1|.
CASSPHGSGIWYNEQFF
TGTGCCAGCAGCCCCCATGGTTCAGGAATCTGGTACAATGAGCAGTTCTTC
>few|TRBV7-2|TRBJ2-7|TRBD1
CASSLMGQVYEQYF
TGTGCCAGCAGCTTAATGGGACAGGTCTACGAGCAGTACTTC
>.|TRBV12-3/TRBV12-4|TRBJ1-6|.
CASSFILGSPLHF
TGTGCCAGCAGTTTCATCCTAGGGTCACCCCTCCACTTT
>many|TRBV12-3/TRBV12-4|TRBJ2-7|.
CASSTDYYEQYF
TGTGCCAGCAGTACAGATTACTACGAGCAGTACTTC
>.|TRBV20-1|TRBJ1-5|.
CSAREGVGNQPQHF
TGCAGTGCTAGAGAAGGGGTGGGCAATCAGCCCCAGCATTTT
>.|TRBV29-1|TRBJ1-1|.
CSVADLNTEAFF
TGCAGCGTCGCGGACCTCAACACTGAAGCTTTCTTT
>.|TRBV27|TRBJ2-3|.
CASSLSRILADTQYF
TGTGCCAGCAGTTTATCGCGGATACTGGCAGATACGCAGTATTTT
>few|TRBV12-3/TRBV12-4|TRBJ2-7|.
CASSVIGGIGEQYF
TGTGCCAGCAGTGTAATCGGAGGAATTGGCGAGCAGTACTTC
>.|TRBV3-1|TRBJ1-5|.
CASSQGAGLGNQPQHF
TGTGCCAGCAGCCAAGGAGCTGGGTTGGGCAATCAGCCCCAGCATTTT
>.|TRBV7-9|TRBJ2-5|.
CASSFDHRGYLGGQYF
TGTGCCAGCAGCTTTGACCACAGGGGCTACCTGGGAGGGCAGTACTTC